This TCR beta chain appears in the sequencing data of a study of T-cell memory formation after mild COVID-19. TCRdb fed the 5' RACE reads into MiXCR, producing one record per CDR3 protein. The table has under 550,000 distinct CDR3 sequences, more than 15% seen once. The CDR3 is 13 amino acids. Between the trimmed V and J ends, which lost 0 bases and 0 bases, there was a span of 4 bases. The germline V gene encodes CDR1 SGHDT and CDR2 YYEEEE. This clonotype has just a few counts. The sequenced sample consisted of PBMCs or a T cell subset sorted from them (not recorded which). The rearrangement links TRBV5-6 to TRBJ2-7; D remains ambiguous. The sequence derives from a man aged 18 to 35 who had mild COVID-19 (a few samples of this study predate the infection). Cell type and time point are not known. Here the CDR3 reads CASSLAISYEQYF. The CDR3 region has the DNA TGTGCCAGCAGCTTGGCCATCTCCTACGAGCAGTACTTC. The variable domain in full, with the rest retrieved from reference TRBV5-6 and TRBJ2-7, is DAGVTQSPTHLIKTRGQQVTLRCSPKSGHDTVSWYQQALGQGPQFIFQYYEEEERQRGNFPDRFSGHQFPNYSSELNVNALLLGDSALYLCASSLAISYEQYFGPGTRLTVT.